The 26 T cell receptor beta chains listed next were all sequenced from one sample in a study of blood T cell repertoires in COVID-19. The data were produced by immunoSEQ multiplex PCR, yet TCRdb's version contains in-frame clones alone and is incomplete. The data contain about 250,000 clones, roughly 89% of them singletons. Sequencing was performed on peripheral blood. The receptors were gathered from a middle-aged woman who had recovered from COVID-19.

Here the CDR3 DNA reads TGTGCCACCAGCACACTACCCGACGGTAATGAAAAACTGTTTTTT. This sequence encodes CATSTLPDGNEKLFF. The chain employs TRBV15 and TRBJ1-4; D gene unclear. The V gene's germline CDR1 is LNHNV and CDR2 YYDKDF (reference sequence). V was trimmed by 4 bases and J by 4 bases, leaving 13 bases between them. CDR3 size: 15 residues.

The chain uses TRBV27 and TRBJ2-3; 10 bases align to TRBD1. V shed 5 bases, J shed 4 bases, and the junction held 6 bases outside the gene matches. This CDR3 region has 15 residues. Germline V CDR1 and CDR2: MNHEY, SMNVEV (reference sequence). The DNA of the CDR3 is TGTGCCAGCAGTCTATTGGGGACAGGGGCAGATACGCAGTATTTT. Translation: CASSLLGTGADTQYF.

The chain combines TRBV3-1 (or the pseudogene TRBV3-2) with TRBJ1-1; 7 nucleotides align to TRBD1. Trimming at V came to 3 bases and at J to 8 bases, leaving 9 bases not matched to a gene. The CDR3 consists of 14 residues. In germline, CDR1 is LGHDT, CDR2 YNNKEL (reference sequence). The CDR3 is CASSQKPGTAEAFF. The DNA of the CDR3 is TGTGCCAGCAGCCAGAAACCCGGGACAGCAGAAGCTTTCTTT.

The CDR3: CASSFDILYTEAFF. DNA of the CDR3: TGTGCCAGCAGCTTCGACATTTTGTACACTGAAGCTTTCTTT. The chain combines TRBV27 with TRBJ1-1; D unclear. The CDR3 extends over 14 amino acids. Germline V lookup: CDR1 MNHEY, CDR2 SMNVEV (reference sequence). V was cut by 6 bases and J by 3 bases, with 14 bases left in between.

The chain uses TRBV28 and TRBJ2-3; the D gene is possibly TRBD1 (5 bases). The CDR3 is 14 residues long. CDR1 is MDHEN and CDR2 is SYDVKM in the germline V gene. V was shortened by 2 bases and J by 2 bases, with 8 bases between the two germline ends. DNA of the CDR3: TGTGCCAGCAGTTTACCAGGGTTCACAGATACGCAGTATTTT. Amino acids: CASSLPGFTDTQYF.

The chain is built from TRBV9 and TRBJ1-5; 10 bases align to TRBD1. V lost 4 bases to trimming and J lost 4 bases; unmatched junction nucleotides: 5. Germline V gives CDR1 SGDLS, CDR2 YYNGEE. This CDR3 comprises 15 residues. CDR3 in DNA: TGTGCCAGCAGCAGGACGGGACAGGGGAATCAGCCCCAGCATTTT. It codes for CASSRTGQGNQPQHF.

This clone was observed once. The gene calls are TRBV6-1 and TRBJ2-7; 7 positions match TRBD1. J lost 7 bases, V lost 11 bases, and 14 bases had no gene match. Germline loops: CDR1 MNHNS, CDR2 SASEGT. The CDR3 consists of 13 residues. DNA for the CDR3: TGTGCCGGATCCAGGGACAGCTACGCTGAGCAGTACTTC. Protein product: CAGSRDSYAEQYF.

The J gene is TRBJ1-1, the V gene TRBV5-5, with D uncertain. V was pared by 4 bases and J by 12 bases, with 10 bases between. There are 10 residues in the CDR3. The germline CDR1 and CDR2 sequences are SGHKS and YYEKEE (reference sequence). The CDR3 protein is CASSPPGPFF. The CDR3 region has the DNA TGTGCCAGCAGCCCGCCTGGGCCTTTCTTT. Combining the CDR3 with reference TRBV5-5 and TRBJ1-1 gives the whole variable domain DAGVTQSPTHLIKTRGQQVTLRCSPISGHKSVSWYQQVLGQGPQFIFQYYEKEERGRGNFPDRFSARQFPNYSSELNVNALLLGDSALYLCASSPPGPFFGQGTRLTVV.

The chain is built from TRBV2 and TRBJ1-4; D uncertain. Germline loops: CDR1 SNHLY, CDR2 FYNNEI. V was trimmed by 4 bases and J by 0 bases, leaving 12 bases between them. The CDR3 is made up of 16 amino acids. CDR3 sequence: CASSVDTPATNEKLFF. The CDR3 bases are TGTGCCAGCAGTGTAGATACTCCTGCAACTAATGAAAAACTGTTTTTT.

CDR3 nucleotides: TGTGCCACCAGTGATTCCCAGCAAGGGAGAGAAGGAAACACCATATATTTT. Protein product: CATSDSQQGREGNTIYF. The chain carries TRBV24-1 and TRBJ1-3; D is uncertain. The V and J ends lost 2 bases and 4 bases respectively, with 17 bases between them. Germline V gene lookup returns CDR1 KGHDR and CDR2 SFDVKD. CDR3 length equals 17 residues.

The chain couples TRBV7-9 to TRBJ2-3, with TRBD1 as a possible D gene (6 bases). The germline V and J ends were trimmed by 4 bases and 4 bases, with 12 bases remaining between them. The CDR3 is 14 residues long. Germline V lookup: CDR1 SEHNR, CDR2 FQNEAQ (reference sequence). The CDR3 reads CASSSPGESDTQYF. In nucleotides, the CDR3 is TGTGCCAGCAGCTCGCCAGGGGAATCAGATACGCAGTATTTT. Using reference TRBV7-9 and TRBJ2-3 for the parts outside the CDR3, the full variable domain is DTGVSQNPRHKITKRGQNVTFRCDPISEHNRLYWYRQTLGQGPEFLTYFQNEAQLEKSRLLSDRFSAERPKGSFSTLEIQRTEQGDSAMYLCASSSPGESDTQYFGPGTRLTVL.

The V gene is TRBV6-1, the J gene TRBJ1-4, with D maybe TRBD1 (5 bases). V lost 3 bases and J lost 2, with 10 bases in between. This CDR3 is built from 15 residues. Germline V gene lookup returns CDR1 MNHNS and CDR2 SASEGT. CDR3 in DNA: TGTGCCAGCAGTGATTCTCCAGGGACTAATGAAAAACTGTTTTTT. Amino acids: CASSDSPGTNEKLFF.

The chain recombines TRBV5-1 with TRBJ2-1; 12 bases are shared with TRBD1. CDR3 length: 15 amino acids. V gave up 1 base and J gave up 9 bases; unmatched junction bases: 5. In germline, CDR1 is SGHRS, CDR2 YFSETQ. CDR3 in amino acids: CASSLWDRGLVEQFF. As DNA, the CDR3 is TGCGCCAGCAGCTTGTGGGACAGGGGGCTAGTTGAGCAGTTCTTC.

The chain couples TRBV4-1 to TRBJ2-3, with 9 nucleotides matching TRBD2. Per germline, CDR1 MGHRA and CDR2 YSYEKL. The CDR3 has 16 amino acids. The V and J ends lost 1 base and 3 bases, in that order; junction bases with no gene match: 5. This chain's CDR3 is CASSQASSGMTDTQYF. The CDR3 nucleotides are TGCGCCAGCAGCCAAGCTTCTAGCGGGATGACAGATACGCAGTATTTT.

The CDR3 reads CASSQVFRDSNTEAFF. The CDR3 DNA reads as TGCGCCAGCAGCCAAGTCTTCCGGGACAGCAACACTGAAGCTTTCTTT. This chain connects TRBV4-1 to TRBJ1-1; the match to TRBD1 covers 7 bases. This CDR3 comprises 16 residues. CDR1 and CDR2 (germline): MGHRA, YSYEKL. V shed 1 base, J shed 2 bases, and the junction held 7 bases outside the gene matches.

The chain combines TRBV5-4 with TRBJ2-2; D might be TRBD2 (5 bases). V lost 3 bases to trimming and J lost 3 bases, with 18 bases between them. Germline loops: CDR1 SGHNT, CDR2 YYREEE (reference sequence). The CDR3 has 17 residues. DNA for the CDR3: TGTGCCAGCAGCTACTTCCTGGGAGCGGAATACACCGGGGAGCTGTTTTTT. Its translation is CASSYFLGAEYTGELFF.

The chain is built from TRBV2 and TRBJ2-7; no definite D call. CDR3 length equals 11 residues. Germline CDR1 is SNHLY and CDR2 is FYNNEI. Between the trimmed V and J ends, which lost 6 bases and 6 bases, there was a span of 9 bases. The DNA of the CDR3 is TGTGCCAGCAGCGCAGGTTTCGAGCAGTACGTC. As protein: CASSAGFEQYV.

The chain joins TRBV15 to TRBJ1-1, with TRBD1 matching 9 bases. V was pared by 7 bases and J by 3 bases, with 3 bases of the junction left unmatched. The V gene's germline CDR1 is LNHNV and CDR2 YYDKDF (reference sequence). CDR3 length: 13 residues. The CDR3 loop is CATIRDRDTEAFF. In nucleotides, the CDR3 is TGTGCCACCATCCGGGACAGGGACACTGAAGCTTTCTTT.

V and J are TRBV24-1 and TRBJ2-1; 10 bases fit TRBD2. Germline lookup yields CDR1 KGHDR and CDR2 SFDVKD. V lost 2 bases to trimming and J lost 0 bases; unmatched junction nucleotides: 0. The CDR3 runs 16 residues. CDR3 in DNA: TGTGCCACCAGTGATTCTAGCGGGGGCTCCTACAATGAGCAGTTCTTC. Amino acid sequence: CATSDSSGGSYNEQFF.

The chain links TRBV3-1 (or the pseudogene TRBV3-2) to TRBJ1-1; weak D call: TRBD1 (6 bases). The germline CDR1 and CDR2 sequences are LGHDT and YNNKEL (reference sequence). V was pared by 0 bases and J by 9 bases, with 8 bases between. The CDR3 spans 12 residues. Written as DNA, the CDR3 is TGTGCCAGCAGCCAAGAGACAGGCAAAGCTTTCTTT. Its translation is CASSQETGKAFF.

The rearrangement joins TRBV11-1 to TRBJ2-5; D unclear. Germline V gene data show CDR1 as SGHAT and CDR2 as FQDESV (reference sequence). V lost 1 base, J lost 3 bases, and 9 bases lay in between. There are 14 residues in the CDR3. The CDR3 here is CASSLVLSEETQYF. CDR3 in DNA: TGTGCCAGCAGCTTAGTTTTATCCGAAGAGACCCAGTACTTC.

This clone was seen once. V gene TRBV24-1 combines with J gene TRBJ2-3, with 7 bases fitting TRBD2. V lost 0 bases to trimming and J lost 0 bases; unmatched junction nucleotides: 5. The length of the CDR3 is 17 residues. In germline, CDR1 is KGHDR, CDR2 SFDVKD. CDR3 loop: CATSDLPSGDSTDTQYF. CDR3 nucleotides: TGTGCCACCAGTGATTTGCCCAGCGGGGACAGCACAGATACGCAGTATTTT.

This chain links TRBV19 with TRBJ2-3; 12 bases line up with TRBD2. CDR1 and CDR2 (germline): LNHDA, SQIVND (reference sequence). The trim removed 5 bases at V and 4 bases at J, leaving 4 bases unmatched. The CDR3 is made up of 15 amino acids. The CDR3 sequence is CASSVSSGRADTQYF. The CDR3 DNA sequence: TGTGCCAGTAGTGTCTCTAGCGGGAGGGCAGATACGCAGTATTTT.

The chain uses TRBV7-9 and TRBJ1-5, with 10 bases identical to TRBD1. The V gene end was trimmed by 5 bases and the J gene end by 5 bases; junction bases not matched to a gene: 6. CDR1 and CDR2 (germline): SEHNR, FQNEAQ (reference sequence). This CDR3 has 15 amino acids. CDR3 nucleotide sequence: TGTGCCAGCAGCCAATCTGGACAGGGGGATCAGCCCCAGCATTTT. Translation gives CASSQSGQGDQPQHF.

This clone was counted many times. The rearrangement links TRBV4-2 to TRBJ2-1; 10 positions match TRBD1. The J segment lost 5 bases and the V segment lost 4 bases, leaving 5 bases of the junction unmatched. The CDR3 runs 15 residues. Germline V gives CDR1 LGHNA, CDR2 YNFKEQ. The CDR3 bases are TGTGCCAGCAGCCCTCGGACAGGGGGGAACAATGAGCAGTTCTTC. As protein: CASSPRTGGNNEQFF.

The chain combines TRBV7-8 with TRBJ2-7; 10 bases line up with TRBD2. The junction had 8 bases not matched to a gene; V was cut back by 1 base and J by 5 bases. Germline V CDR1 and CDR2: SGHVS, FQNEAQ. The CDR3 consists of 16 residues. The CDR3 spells CASSLVGASGSNEQYV. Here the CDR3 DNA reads TGTGCCAGCAGCTTAGTAGGGGCTAGCGGGAGTAACGAGCAGTACGTC.